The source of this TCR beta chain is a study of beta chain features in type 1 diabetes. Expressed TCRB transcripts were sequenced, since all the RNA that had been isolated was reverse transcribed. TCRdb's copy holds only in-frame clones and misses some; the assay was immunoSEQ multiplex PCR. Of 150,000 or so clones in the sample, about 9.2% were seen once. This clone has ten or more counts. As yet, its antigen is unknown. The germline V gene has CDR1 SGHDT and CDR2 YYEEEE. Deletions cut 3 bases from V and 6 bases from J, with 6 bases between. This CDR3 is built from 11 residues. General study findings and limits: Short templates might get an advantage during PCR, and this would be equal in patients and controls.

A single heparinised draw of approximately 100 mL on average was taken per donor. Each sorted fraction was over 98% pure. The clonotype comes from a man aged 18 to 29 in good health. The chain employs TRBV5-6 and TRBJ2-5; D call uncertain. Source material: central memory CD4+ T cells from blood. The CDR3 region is CASSSRQTQYF. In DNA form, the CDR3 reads TGTGCCAGCAGCTCGAGGCAGACCCAGTACTTC.